These 14 T cell receptor beta chains were sequenced from one sample in a study of regulatory and conventional T cells in RAG deficiency. Sequenced by immunoSEQ multiplex PCR; TCRdb stores in-frame clones only, minus some. Among roughly 32,000 clones listed, about 88% were seen once. The same sample was also used in a study of regulatory T cells. From that paper: The PCR used 52 TRBV and 13 TRBJ primers.

The material sequenced was CD8+ T cells sorted from blood. These receptors were obtained from a human donor in good health.

This sequence joins TRBV5-6 and TRBJ2-7; D uncertain. CDR1 and CDR2 from the germline V gene are SGHDT and YYEEEE. The germline V and J ends were trimmed by 6 bases and 2 bases, with 24 bases remaining between them. The CDR3 is made up of 17 amino acids. CDR3 amino acids: CASTPGRELRVPYEQYF. DNA for the CDR3: TGTGCCAGCACTCCCGGTAGGGAACTAAGGGTCCCCTACGAGCAGTACTTC.

V is TRBV27 and J is TRBJ2-7; 10 nucleotides agree with TRBD1. The V segment lost 5 bases and the J segment 6 bases; nucleotides outside the gene matches: 13. The CDR3 length is 16 residues. Germline V lookup: CDR1 MNHEY, CDR2 SMNVEV (reference sequence). In nucleotides, the CDR3 is TGTGCCAGCAGTCTACGGGGTAGGACAGGGGGAGGCGAGCAGTACTTC. Translating gives CASSLRGRTGGGEQYF.

The chain joins TRBV7-8 to TRBJ1-4, with D unresolved. Germline V CDR1 and CDR2: SGHVS, FQNEAQ. Trimming took 4 bases from V and 3 from J, leaving 15 bases between them. CDR3 size: 16 residues. Here the CDR3 DNA reads TGTGCCAGCAGCTCATTAGGGAGCAAGGCTAATGAAAAACTGTTTTTT. It encodes CASSSLGSKANEKLFF.

This rearrangement joins TRBV6-5 to TRBJ2-7; 8 nucleotides agree with TRBD1. The CDR3 contains 15 residues. V lost 5 bases, J lost 2 bases, and 8 bases stayed unmatched. Germline-derived CDR1 and CDR2 are MNHEY and SVGAGI. This CDR3 reads CASSLGRTGTYEQYF. The CDR3 nucleotides read TGTGCCAGCAGTCTCGGCAGGACAGGGACCTACGAGCAGTACTTC.

This clone was observed once. The V and J genes are TRBV19 and TRBJ2-6, with D hard to call. The V gene lost 4 bases and the J gene lost 0 bases, with 7 bases spanning the gap. From germline, CDR1 is LNHDA and CDR2 SQIVND (reference sequence). The CDR3 spans 15 residues. CDR3 protein: CASSNLGSGANVLTF. As DNA, the CDR3 is TGTGCCAGTAGTAATCTCGGCTCTGGGGCCAACGTCCTGACTTTC.

The V call is TRBV2, the J call TRBJ2-7; D is ambiguous. Germline loops: CDR1 SNHLY, CDR2 FYNNEI. Deletions cut 7 bases from V and 4 bases from J, with 8 bases between. The CDR3 sequence is 11 residues long. The CDR3 DNA sequence: TGTGCCAGCATCCGACTGTACGAGCAGTACTTC. It encodes CASIRLYEQYF.

The gene calls are TRBV15 and TRBJ1-1; maybe TRBD1 (6 bases). The CDR3 contains 16 residues. V was clipped by 1 base and J by 0 bases, with 12 bases between them. Germline V lookup: CDR1 LNHNV, CDR2 YYDKDF (reference sequence). The CDR3 reads CATSRAPGEMNTEAFF. In DNA, the CDR3 is TGTGCCACCAGCAGAGCCCCAGGGGAAATGAACACTGAAGCTTTCTTT.

This clone was observed a single time. Relative to the germline gene, one junction end is altered; a read error may explain this. This chain uses TRBV7-9 with TRBJ1-4; the D gene is possibly TRBD1 (6 bases). CDR3 length: 15 amino acids. Germline assignment: CDR1 SEHNR and CDR2 FQNEAQ (reference sequence). The CDR3 nucleotides are TGTGCCAGAAGCTTATGGGACATAGTTGATGAAAAACTGTTTTTT. Encoded protein: CARSLWDIVDEKLFF.

The CDR3 DNA sequence: TGTGCCAGCAGCATAGACAGCTACGAGCAGTACTTC. This sequence encodes CASSIDSYEQYF. This chain connects TRBV5-5 to TRBJ2-7; a weak D match, TRBD1 (5 bases). This CDR3 comprises 12 residues. Looked up from germline, CDR1 is SGHKS and CDR2 is YYEKEE (reference sequence). Trimming pared 4 bases from V and 3 bases from J, leaving 8 bases between.

This sequence joins TRBV19 and TRBJ2-7; the match to TRBD1 covers 8 bases. CDR3 size: 14 residues. Trimming at V came to 5 bases and at J to 4 bases, leaving 7 bases not matched to a gene. Per the germline V gene, CDR1 is LNHDA and CDR2 is SQIVND (reference sequence). The CDR3 sequence is CASSAQTGEYEQYF. The DNA of the CDR3 is TGTGCCAGTAGTGCGCAGACAGGGGAATACGAGCAGTACTTC.

The rearrangement joins TRBV7-3 to TRBJ2-7; 7 bases line up with TRBD1. The CDR3 is 21 amino acids. Germline values: CDR1 SGHTA, CDR2 FQGTGA. V was pared by 5 bases and J by 0 bases, with 25 bases of the junction left unmatched. CDR3 protein: CASSPYFRGTLPTTYSYEQYF. The CDR3, as DNA: TGTGCCAGCAGCCCCTATTTCAGGGGGACCCTTCCTACGACCTACTCCTACGAGCAGTACTTC.

The chain has TRBV15 and TRBJ1-5, with D perhaps matching TRBD1 (6 bases). Trimming pared 3 bases from V and 5 bases from J, leaving 17 bases between. CDR3 length: 16 residues. The germline CDR1 and CDR2 sequences are LNHNV and YYDKDF (reference sequence). CDR3 loop: CATSRDGQYSYQPQHF. The CDR3, as DNA: TGTGCCACCAGCAGGGATGGACAGTATTCCTATCAGCCCCAGCATTTT. Full variable domain (missing parts from reference TRBV15 and TRBJ1-5): DAMVIQNPRYQVTQFGKPVTLSCSQTLNHNVMYWYQQKSSQAPKLLFHYYDKDFNNEADTPDNFQSRRPNTSFCFLDIRSPGLGDTAMYLCATSRDGQYSYQPQHFGDGTRLSIL.

This chain joins TRBV29-1 and TRBJ1-2, with D perhaps TRBD1 (6 bases). Looked up from germline, CDR1 is SQVTM and CDR2 is ANQGSEA. The CDR3 is 13 residues long. Trimming removed 4 bases at V and 4 bases at J, with 13 bases between. Here the CDR3 reads CSVGSGDGYGYTF. The CDR3 nucleotides are TGCAGCGTTGGCTCAGGGGATGGCTATGGCTACACCTTC.

The CDR3 is CASSVALGLSYEQYF. For the CDR3, the DNA is TGTGCCAGCAGCGTAGCCTTGGGGTTGTCCTACGAGCAGTACTTC. The V and J genes are TRBV9 and TRBJ2-7; no clear D gene. With 0 bases removed from V and 1 base from J, the gap between germline ends came to 11 bases. The CDR3 has 15 residues. CDR1 SGDLS and CDR2 YYNGEE come from the germline V gene.